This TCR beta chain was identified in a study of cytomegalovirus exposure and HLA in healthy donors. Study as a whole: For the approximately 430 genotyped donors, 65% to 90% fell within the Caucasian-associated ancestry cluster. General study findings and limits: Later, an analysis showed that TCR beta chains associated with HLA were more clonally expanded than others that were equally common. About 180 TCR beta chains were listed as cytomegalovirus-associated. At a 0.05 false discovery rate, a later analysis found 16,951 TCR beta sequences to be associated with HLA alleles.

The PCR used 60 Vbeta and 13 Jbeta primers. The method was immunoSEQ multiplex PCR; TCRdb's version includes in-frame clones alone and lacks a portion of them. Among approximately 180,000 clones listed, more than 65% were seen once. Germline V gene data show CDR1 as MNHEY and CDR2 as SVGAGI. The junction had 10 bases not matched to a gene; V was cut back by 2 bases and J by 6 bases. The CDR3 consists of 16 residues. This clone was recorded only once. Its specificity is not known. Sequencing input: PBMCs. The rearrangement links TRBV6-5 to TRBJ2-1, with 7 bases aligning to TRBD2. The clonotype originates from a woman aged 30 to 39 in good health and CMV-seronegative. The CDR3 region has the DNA TGTGCCAGCAGTTACGGCGGCGGGAGTAAGTCCAATGAGCAGTTCTTC. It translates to CASSYGGGSKSNEQFF.